This T cell receptor beta chain was identified in a study of cytomegalovirus exposure and HLA in healthy donors (dated by TCRdb to 2016 to 2017). Looking at the study overall: An earlier analysis of 587 of the donors reported about 260 Gb of sequence data and 95 million to 140 million unique TCR beta sequences obtained from about 200 million T cells. An early release covering over 500 HLA-typed donors comprised about 290 gigabases of sequencing data and around 80 million unique TCR sequences. Of the roughly 400 genotyped donors, 65% to 90% fell in the genetic ancestry cluster associated with self-reported Caucasian donors. The study was designed to test whether signatures of past pathogen exposure could be identified by cataloging public T cell receptors. The study profiled the T cell repertoires of approximately 700 subjects by immunosequencing and related them to cytomegalovirus serostatus. Besides the first cohort of 550 to 750 subjects, a separate validation cohort made up of 95 to 150 different subjects was used. To predict cytomegalovirus infection status, the study combined high-throughput TCR immunosequencing, statistical association of individual TCRs with disease status, and machine learning. In a later analysis, previously published TCR beta repertoires from 600 to 850 donors were re-analyzed and high-resolution HLA genotyping was added so that TCR occurrence patterns could be studied. Rather than using new phenotypic data, the later analysis identified candidate immune exposures from TCR beta sequences and from how often those sequences occurred across donors. In an earlier analysis of roughly 540 of the donors, high-throughput TCR beta sequencing was used to judge whether each TCR beta V gene segment behaved as functional or pseudogenic. Donor age, sex, ethnicity and CMV serostatus were compiled together with the repertoire data. Genome-wide SNP genotypes for about 55% of the roughly 670 donors were used in a later genetic analysis, which treated that subset as a discovery cohort. Every discovery cohort repertoire had been produced on one sequencing platform. HLA typing covered class I and class II loci at four-digit resolution. Typing coverage differed by locus: A, B, C, DRB1 and DQB1 were typed in about 629-640 donors, DQA1 in approximately 520, DPA1 in over 600, and DPB1 in about 450. A handful of DR-DQ haplotypes were treated as single units for association and clustering because of strong linkage in the cohort. Among under 450 genotyped donors of the cohort, an average of around 240,000 unique TCR beta nucleotide sequences were sequenced per donor, roughly 20% of them non-productive.

The cohort was made up of 666 healthy bone marrow donors. At the time of sampling, all cohort members were nominally healthy, though unrecorded immune exposures were likely present. The donor was CMV seropositive and belonged to the group of 270 or so seropositive cohort members. Each donor provided a peripheral blood sample, and peripheral blood mononuclear cells were used for TCR beta sequencing. The Qiagen DNeasy Blood Extraction Kit was used to extract genomic DNA from the blood cell samples. The method behind the library was the immunoSEQ multiplex PCR assay. For the multiplex PCR, a mixture combining 60 forward primers for TCR Vbeta segments and 13 reverse primers for TCR Jbeta segments was used. The CDR3 region of rearranged TCR beta genes was amplified from genomic DNA with a multiplex PCR assay. The amplified TCR beta libraries were sequenced on the Illumina HiSeq System as 87-base-pair reads. The authors processed their data as follows. In a later analysis, some 80 million unique TCR beta chains were counted across the roughly 610 repertoires, and roughly 11 million of these chains were shared by at least two donors. A nearest-neighbor algorithm error-corrected the raw reads and collapsed the reads into unique sequences, merging closely related sequences to remove PCR and sequencing errors. Alignment of CDR3 sequences to IMGT reference sequences was used to assign V, D and J gene segments. For a sequence to be retained, a match of at least six nucleotides to both a V gene segment and a J gene segment was required. Rearrangements were called productive when the CDR3 lacked stop codons and stayed in frame with V and J; all others were non-productive. CDR3 was defined by IMGT convention, running from the second conserved V-encoded cysteine to the conserved J-encoded phenylalanine. Sequences without an unambiguous match to a single V gene segment were excluded from the earlier analysis of several hundred of the donors. An earlier analysis of a few hundred of the donors called V segments functional above 56.7% productive rearrangements and segregating when the between-donor standard deviation exceeded 5%. A statistical classification framework was developed to diagnose cytomegalovirus status using the catalog of TCR beta chain sequences. In a later analysis, TCR nucleotide sequences were compared against IMGT/GENE-DB human TR gene sequences so that V and J genes could be assigned. Using the TCRdist pipeline, a later analysis assigned CDR3 sequences along with most-parsimonious VDJ recombination scenarios. A later analysis defined each TCR beta chain by its CDR3 amino acid sequence plus V-gene family, and excluded reads lacking a unique V-gene family. As a way to deal with suspected cross-contamination and a sequencing artifact, a later analysis dropped approximately 570 nucleotide sequences that were highly shared and had low generation probability. A later analysis calculated a clonal expansion index for each public chain from normalized within-repertoire ranks of inferred template counts. Generation probabilities in a later analysis came from a VDJ recombination model fitted to out-of-frame rearrangements, and those results were checked against IGoR. In a later analysis, hypergeometric tests were used to score TCR-TCR, TCR-HLA and TCR-CMV co-occurrence, with a repertoire-size bias correction applied to TCR pairs. A later analysis estimated false discovery rates by permuting HLA or CMV assignments 20 times. In a later analysis, co-occurring TCRs were grouped using DBSCAN, and TCRdist sequence similarity was added for clustering within HLA-allele-positive subsets. For co-occurrence clustering, repertoires with fewer than 30,000 or more than 120,000 public chains were excluded, along with about five repertoires with anomalous nucleotide sharing. Held by TCRdb, this immuneACCESS table contains in-frame sequences only and omits some clones. Under half of the omission traces to an unresolved V gene where checked; the cause of the rest is unknown. V and J calls and clone size are copied from that table; D and trimming were computed from the DNA. Counted in this sample were some 170,000 clones; around 80% of them appeared once. The ten largest make up 3.7% of the sample.

V is trimmed back by 2 bases and J by 4 bases, and the junction contains 5 bases that no gene match accounts for. CDR1 and CDR2, looked up from the germline V gene, are MGHDK and SYGVNS. The CDR3, from cysteine to phenylalanine, totals 15 residues. The retained sequence is limited to the CDR3, 45 bases, with the frame set at the first base. To note about this clone: Its antigen is unknown. There are no base qualities to consult, and no much larger clone falls within one base.

Study-wide conclusions, independent of this receptor: In a later analysis, HLA-associated TCR beta chains showed more clonal expansion and lower generation probabilities than non-associated chains that were equally common. A further reported finding was that TCR beta sequences accurately predicted the HLA-A and HLA-B alleles for most subjects in the first cohort. The only immune exposure information available for the cohort was CMV serostatus. Because counts were too low, roughly 16 rarely observed V segments, including chromosome 9 orphons, were excluded from the earlier analysis of 587 of the donors. Because HLA typing was missing for some donors at each locus, association tests included only the typed subset. According to the authors, the approach could potentially be generalized to other disease states and immunological phenotypes. In a later genetic analysis, a missense DCLRE1C variant was associated with V-gene and J-gene trimming of TCR beta chains, and the association was replicated in an independent cohort. Most TCR sequences were seen in very few donors, while some public TCRs were found in many individuals. A few of the identified cytomegalovirus-associated TCR beta chains were confirmed in vitro to be specific for cytomegalovirus antigens. In a later analysis, 15,000 to 20,000 TCR beta sequences were associated with specific HLA alleles at a false discovery rate of 0.05. According to a later analysis, parvovirus B19, influenza, CMV and Epstein-Barr virus appeared linked to several top co-occurrence clusters. An earlier analysis of 450 to 750 of the donors showed that most TCR beta V segments appeared in productive rearrangements either about 87% or about 30% of the time, which broadly matched IMGT annotations. Correlated functional status among segregating V segments might reflect linkage disequilibrium, but an unknown experimental factor could not be ruled out. When HLA alleles, especially DR and DQ, strongly co-occurred, attributing TCR associations to individual alleles was difficult. The classifier was reported to diagnose cytomegalovirus status with high specificity and sensitivity in both the original cohort and the validation cohort. In the study, some 180 TCR beta chains were listed as associated with cytomegalovirus. Because the 87-base-pair reads could not distinguish some IMGT-functional V segments, including TRBV6-2 and TRBV6-3, those segments were excluded. The cohort was sequenced for TCR beta chains only, and without alpha or paired-chain data the features that could be detected were limited. The sequencing pipeline was judged likely to have produced a cluster of highly shared sequence variants as a technical artifact. According to a later genetic analysis, donors in an Asian-associated ancestry cluster had fewer N-insertions in productive TCRs than the approximately 630-donor mean. In a later analysis, most CMV-associated TCR beta chains were found to appear HLA-restricted, with HLA associations seemingly driven largely by CMV exposure. Sequencing depth was assumed to be roughly uniform across donors in the presence/absence analyses, though that assumption may not hold. A later analysis found that TCR association rates varied across HLA loci, with DRB1 alleles showing the most associated TCRs and HLA-C alleles the fewest.

The sequencing input was PBMCs. The rearranged chain carries TRBV25-1 and TRBJ2-1; a stretch of 7 junction bases matches TRBD2. The sequence was obtained from a woman aged 55 to 70 in good health and CMV-seropositive. The CDR3 amino acid sequence is: CASSEGGSLYNEQFF. In nucleotide form, the sequence is TGTGCCAGCAGTGAAGGCGGGAGCCTTTACAATGAGCAGTTCTTC.